This is a list of T cell receptor beta chains from one sample in a study of T cell changes during pregnancy in multiple sclerosis. Generated by immunoSEQ multiplex PCR, the TCRdb table keeps only in-frame clones and is missing some. The table shows about 35,000 clones, with 93% occurring only once. Sample: CD4+ T cells from peripheral blood mononuclear cells, taken in the first trimester of pregnancy. These receptors were obtained from a female donor with multiple sclerosis, enrolled in a pregnancy study. Each CDR3 is given with its conserved first and last residue.

CASSSLAGGTADTQYF	TRBV4-3	TRBJ2-3
CASSLQGFTEAFF	TRBV7-2	TRBJ1-1
CASSSQGGTGNTIYF	TRBV7-2	TRBJ1-3
CASSMGGGTQYF	TRBV19	TRBJ2-3
CASSLAGGEGEQFF	TRBV7-3	TRBJ2-1
CASSVTGVYEQYF	TRBV6-5	TRBJ2-7
CASTLGSSYNEQFF	TRBV5-4	TRBJ2-1
CASTSGTGYGDTQYF	TRBV6-1	TRBJ2-3
CASTPSRQGGTDTQYF	TRBV5-4	TRBJ2-3
CASKVSGQKYF	TRBV2	TRBJ2-7
CASSLGLAGVREQFF	TRBV5-1	TRBJ2-1
CASSLERLAGGGNEQFF	TRBV27	TRBJ2-1
CASSQLGGTEAFF	TRBV4-3	TRBJ1-1
CASSQPTGGLGEKLFF	TRBV4-1	TRBJ1-4
CASSLLGQNTEAFF	TRBV7-2	TRBJ1-1
CASSPFRFGGGANVLTF	TRBV28	TRBJ2-6
CASSPPGGTNTGELFF	TRBV7-3	TRBJ2-2
CASSLSVRKNTEAFF	TRBV5-8	TRBJ1-1
CASSRQGTTEAFF	TRBV2	TRBJ1-1
CATRTSATDTQYF	TRBV6-6	TRBJ2-3
CASSPHVQGAPGNTIYF	TRBV9	TRBJ1-3
CASSLSPTVPRYEQYF	TRBV27	TRBJ2-7